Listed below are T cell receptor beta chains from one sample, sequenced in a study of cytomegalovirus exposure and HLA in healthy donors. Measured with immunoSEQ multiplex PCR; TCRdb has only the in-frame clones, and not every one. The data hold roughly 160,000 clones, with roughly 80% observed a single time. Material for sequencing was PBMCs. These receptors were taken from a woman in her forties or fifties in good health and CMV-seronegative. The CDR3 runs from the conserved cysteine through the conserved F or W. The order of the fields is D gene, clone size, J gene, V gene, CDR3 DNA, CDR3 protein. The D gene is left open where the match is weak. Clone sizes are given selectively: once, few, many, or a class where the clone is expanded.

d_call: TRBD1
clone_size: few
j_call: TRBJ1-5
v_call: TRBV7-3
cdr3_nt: TGTGCCAGCAGTCGGACAGGGGGTTCGGATCAGCCCCAGCATTTT
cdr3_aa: CASSRTGGSDQPQHF

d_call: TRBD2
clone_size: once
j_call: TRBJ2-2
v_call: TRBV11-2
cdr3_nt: TGTGCCAGCAGCTTTTCTAGCGGCTACACCGGGGAGCTGTTTTTT
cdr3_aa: CASSFSSGYTGELFF

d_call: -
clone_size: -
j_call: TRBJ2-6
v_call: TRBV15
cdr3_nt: TGTGCCACTAGCTCGGGGTCTGGGGCCAACGTCCTGACTTTC
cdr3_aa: CATSSGSGANVLTF

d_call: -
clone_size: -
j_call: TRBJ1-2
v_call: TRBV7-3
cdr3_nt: TGTGCCAGCAGCTCGGCAGGGTCCCTAGGCTATGGCTACACCTTC
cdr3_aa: CASSSAGSLGYGYTF

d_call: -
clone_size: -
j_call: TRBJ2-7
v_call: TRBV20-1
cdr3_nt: TGCAGTGCTAGAGAGCAGACTCAGCAGTACTTC
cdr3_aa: CSAREQTQQYF

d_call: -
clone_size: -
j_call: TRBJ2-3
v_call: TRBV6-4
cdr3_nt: TGTGCCAGCAGTGGGGGCAGCACAGATACGCAGTATTTT
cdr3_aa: CASSGGSTDTQYF

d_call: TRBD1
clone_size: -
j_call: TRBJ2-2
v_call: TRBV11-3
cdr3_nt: TGTGCCAGCAGCTCTCCGACAGGGCCCGGGGAGCTGTTTTTT
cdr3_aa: CASSSPTGPGELFF

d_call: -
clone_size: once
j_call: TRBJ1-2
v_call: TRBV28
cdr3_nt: TGTGCCAGTACAGATAACTATGGCTACACCTTC
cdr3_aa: CASTDNYGYTF

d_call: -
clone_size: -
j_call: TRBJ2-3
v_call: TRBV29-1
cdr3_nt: TGCAGCGTTGGGGAGGAGGGCGCAGATACGCAGTATTTT
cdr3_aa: CSVGEEGADTQYF

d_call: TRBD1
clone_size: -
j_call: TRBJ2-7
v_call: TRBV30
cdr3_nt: TGTGCCCTTGTAACAGGGGGCGCAGGGTACGAGCAGTACTTC
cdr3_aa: CALVTGGAGYEQYF

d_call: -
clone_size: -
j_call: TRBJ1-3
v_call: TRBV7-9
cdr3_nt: TGTGCCAGCAGCTTAGGTTTAGAGGGCCTCTCTGGAAACACCATATATTTT
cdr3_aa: CASSLGLEGLSGNTIYF

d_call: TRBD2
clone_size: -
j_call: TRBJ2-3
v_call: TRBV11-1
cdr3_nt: TGTGCCAGCAGCCTACAGAGCTACTTAGCGGGAGGGGGCACAGATACGCAGTATTTT
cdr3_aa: CASSLQSYLAGGGTDTQYF

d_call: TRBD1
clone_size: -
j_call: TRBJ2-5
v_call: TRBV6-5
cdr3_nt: TGTGCCAGCAACTACGGGACAGGGCCAGAGACCCAGTACTTC
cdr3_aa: CASNYGTGPETQYF

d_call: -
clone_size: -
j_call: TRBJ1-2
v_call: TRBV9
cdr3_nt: TGTGCCAGCAGCGTGGCGAGGGCCGGGGATTCTGGCTACACCTTC
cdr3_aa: CASSVARAGDSGYTF

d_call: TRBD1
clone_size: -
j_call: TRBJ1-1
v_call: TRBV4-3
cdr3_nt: TGCGCCAGCAGCCAACACGACAGGGGTACTGAAGCTTTCTTT
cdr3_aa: CASSQHDRGTEAFF

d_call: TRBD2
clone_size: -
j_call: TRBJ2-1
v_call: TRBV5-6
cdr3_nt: TGTGCCAGCAGCCTTAGGACTAGCGGGAGTGTCCATGAGCAGTTCTTC
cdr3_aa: CASSLRTSGSVHEQFF

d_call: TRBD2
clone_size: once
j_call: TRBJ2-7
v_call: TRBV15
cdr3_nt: TGTGCCACCAGCAGAGATCCTCACCTAGCGGGGGGATTCTACGAGCAGTACTTC
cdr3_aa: CATSRDPHLAGGFYEQYF

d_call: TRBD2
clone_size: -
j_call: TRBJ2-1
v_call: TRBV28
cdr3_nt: TGTGCCAGCAGTCCTGGGACTAGCGGGAGACACAATGAGCAGTTCTTC
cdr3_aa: CASSPGTSGRHNEQFF

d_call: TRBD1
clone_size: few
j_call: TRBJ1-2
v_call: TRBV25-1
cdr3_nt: TGTGCCAGCTACGGGACAGGGAGCGTCTATGGCTACACCTTC
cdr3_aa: CASYGTGSVYGYTF

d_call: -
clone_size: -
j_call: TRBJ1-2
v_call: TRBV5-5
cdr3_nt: TGTGCCAGCAGCTTGCTGTCCCGAGCGGACGGCTACACCTTC
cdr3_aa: CASSLLSRADGYTF

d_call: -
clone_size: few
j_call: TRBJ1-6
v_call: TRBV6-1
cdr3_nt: TGTGCCAGCAGTGGACCTGGGACAACCTATAATTCACCCCTCCACTTT
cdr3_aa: CASSGPGTTYNSPLHF

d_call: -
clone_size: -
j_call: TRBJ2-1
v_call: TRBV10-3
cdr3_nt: TGTGCCATCAGCCTAGGTGGTAATGAGCAGTTCTTC
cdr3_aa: CAISLGGNEQFF

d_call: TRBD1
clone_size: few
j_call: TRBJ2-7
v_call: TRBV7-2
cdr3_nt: TGTGCCAGCAGCTCCCCCTTAACGACAGGGACGTACGAGCAGTACTTC
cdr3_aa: CASSSPLTTGTYEQYF

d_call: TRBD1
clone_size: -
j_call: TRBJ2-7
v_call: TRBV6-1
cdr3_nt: TGTGCCAGCAGTACTAACAGGGGGCCACTCTACGAGCAGTACTTC
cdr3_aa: CASSTNRGPLYEQYF

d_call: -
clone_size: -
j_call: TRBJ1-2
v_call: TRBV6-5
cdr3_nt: TGTGCCAGCAGTTATGCCCCAGCTAACTATGGCTACACCTTC
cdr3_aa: CASSYAPANYGYTF

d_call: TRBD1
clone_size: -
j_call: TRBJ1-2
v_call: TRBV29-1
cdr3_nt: TGCAGCGTTGAAGATCCGGGACAGGTTAATAACTATGGCTACACCTTC
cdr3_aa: CSVEDPGQVNNYGYTF